A single sample is the source of the 16 T cell receptor beta chains below, sequenced in a study of shared clonotypes between healthy human individuals. Sequencing was performed with immunoSEQ multiplex PCR; in TCRdb, only in-frame clones are kept and a portion is missing. The sample consists of roughly 500,000 clones, 75% to 85% of them appearing once. The sample was PBMCs. The source is a woman in her thirties or forties in good health. Some clones in this sample may be carry-over from other donors' samples.

The chain combines TRBV27 with TRBJ2-3; TRBD2 agrees at 12 bases. CDR1 MNHEY and CDR2 SMNVEV come from the germline V gene (reference sequence). CDR3 length equals 16 residues. The trim removed 5 bases at V and 2 bases at J, leaving 5 bases unmatched. CDR3 DNA sequence: TGTGCCAGCAGTCCCCGACTAGCGGGAGACACAGATACGCAGTATTTT. Translated, it gives CASSPRLAGDTDTQYF.

This clone was seen a few times. The sample contains more than one DNA sequence encoding this CDR3. The chain employs TRBV18 and TRBJ2-5; D is ambiguous. V was trimmed by 1 base and J by 3 bases, leaving 0 bases between them. The germline V gene has CDR1 KGHSH and CDR2 LQKENI. The CDR3 has 11 amino acids. The CDR3, as DNA: TGTGCCAGCTCACCACAAGAGACCCAGTACTTC. This codes for CASSPQETQYF.

This chain's CDR3 is CASSRIPGTSYNEQFF. CDR3 nucleotides: TGCGCCAGCAGCCGGATACCCGGGACTAGCTACAATGAGCAGTTCTTC. The rearrangement joins TRBV4-1 to TRBJ2-1; 8 bases align to TRBD2. The germline V gene has CDR1 MGHRA and CDR2 YSYEKL. The CDR3 extends over 16 amino acids. The junction had 8 bases not matched to a gene; V was cut back by 4 bases and J by 3 bases.

The chain combines TRBV5-1 with TRBJ2-3; D is unclear. CDR3 length: 14 amino acids. In germline, CDR1 is SGHRS, CDR2 YFSETQ. The ends were cut back, 1 base at V and 2 bases at J, with 8 bases in the middle. CDR3 amino acids: CASSLPDPTDTQYF. The CDR3, as DNA: TGCGCCAGCAGCTTGCCAGACCCCACAGATACGCAGTATTTT.

The genes are TRBV28 and TRBJ1-1, with D tentatively TRBD1 (6 bases). Germline CDR1 and CDR2: MDHEN and SYDVKM. This CDR3 is 15 amino acids long. Trimming shortened V by 4 bases and J by 4 bases, and 16 bases separated the two germline ends. This chain's CDR3 is CASSSSGQLSTEAFF. In nucleotides, the CDR3 is TGTGCCAGCAGTTCCAGCGGACAGTTAAGCACTGAAGCTTTCTTT.

The chain has TRBV28 and TRBJ2-7; D gene uncertain. The germline V and J ends were trimmed by 6 bases and 1 base, with 13 bases remaining between them. The CDR3 has 14 amino acids. Germline V CDR1 and CDR2: MDHEN, SYDVKM. Here the CDR3 reads CASRPLLQSYEQYF. DNA for the CDR3: TGTGCCAGCAGACCCCTTTTACAGTCCTACGAGCAGTACTTC.

There are many counts of this clone. CDR3 region: CASSIRWGMSSYEQYF. Here the CDR3 DNA reads TGTGCCAGTAGTATAAGGTGGGGGATGAGCTCCTACGAGCAGTACTTC. The chain uses TRBV19 and TRBJ2-7; tentatively, D is TRBD1 or TRBD2 (5 bases each). The V end lost 2 bases, the J end lost 0 bases, and 14 bases lay between the germline ends. The CDR3 is 16 amino acids. The germline gives CDR1 LNHDA, CDR2 SQIVND (reference sequence).

The chain links TRBV19 to TRBJ1-1; D not resolved. The V end lost 6 bases, the J end lost 1 base, and 12 bases lay between the germline ends. This CDR3 is built from 14 residues. Germline V lookup: CDR1 LNHDA, CDR2 SQIVND (reference sequence). The CDR3 spells CASRPRGRNTEAFF. DNA for the CDR3: TGTGCCAGTAGGCCTAGAGGGAGGAACACTGAAGCTTTCTTT.

The chain links TRBV5-1 to TRBJ2-2, with 7 bases that match TRBD2. The V gene end was trimmed by 3 bases and the J gene end by 6 bases; junction bases not matched to a gene: 5. Germline V gene data show CDR1 as SGHRS and CDR2 as YFSETQ. The length of the CDR3 is 14 residues. CDR3 nucleotides: TGCGCCAGCAGCTCAATGACTAGCCCCGGGGAGCTGTTTTTT. The encoded protein is CASSSMTSPGELFF.

This chain uses TRBV5-1 with TRBJ2-1; TRBD2 might be the D (5 bases). The germline V and J ends were trimmed by 5 bases and 3 bases, with 9 bases remaining between them. The germline gives CDR1 SGHRS, CDR2 YFSETQ. The CDR3 runs to 13 residues. CDR3 residues: CASRLAVYNEQFF. The CDR3 DNA reads TGCGCCAGCAGGCTAGCAGTCTACAATGAGCAGTTCTTC.

The V call is TRBV30, the J call TRBJ1-1; TRBD1 is a possible D gene (5 bases). The CDR3 covers 13 residues. Germline V gives CDR1 GTSNPN, CDR2 SVGIG (reference sequence). Trimming pared 1 base from V and 5 bases from J, leaving 11 bases between. The CDR3 spells CAWSGGGMTEAFF. The DNA of the CDR3 is TGTGCCTGGAGTGGGGGGGGTATGACTGAAGCTTTCTTT. The variable domain in full, with the rest retrieved from reference TRBV30 and TRBJ1-1, is SQTIHQWPATLVQPVGSPLSLECTVEGTSNPNLYWYRQAAGRGLQLLFYSVGIGQISSEVPQNLSASRPQDRQFILSSKKLLLSDSGFYLCAWSGGGMTEAFFGQGTRLTVV.

The genes are TRBV4-1 and TRBJ1-3; 11 bases agree with TRBD2. The J call is doubtful: the DNA matches TRBJ2-2 better. CDR3 length: 14 residues. Germline V CDR1 and CDR2: MGHRA, YSYEKL. Written as DNA, the CDR3 is TGCGCCAGCAGCCTAGCGGGAGGGACCGGGGAGCTGTTTTTT. It is translated as CASSLAGGTGELFF.

This rearrangement joins TRBV6-4 to TRBJ2-3; maybe TRBD2 (6 bases). This CDR3 is 15 amino acids long. Germline assignment: CDR1 MRHNA and CDR2 SNTAGT. V was clipped by 6 bases and J by 1 base, with 14 bases between them. The CDR3 bases are TGTGCCAGCAGAGTAACTAGCAGCGGCACAGATACGCAGTATTTT. Its protein is CASRVTSSGTDTQYF.

Of note for this clone: One end of the junction does not line up with germline, which may come from a read error. The rearrangement uses TRBV7-9 and TRBJ2-4; 13 bases are shared with TRBD2. This CDR3 region has 19 residues. CDR1 and CDR2 (germline): SEHNR, FQNEAQ (reference sequence). The CDR3 nucleotides read TGTGCCAGCAGCCTAGCGACTAGCGGGAGGACTACTGCCAAAAACATTCAGTACTTC. It is translated as CASSLATSGRTTAKNIQYF.

The table lists this clone with a few counts. The V and J genes are TRBV10-1 and TRBJ2-1; a possible D gene is TRBD2 (6 bases). CDR1 is WNHNN, CDR2 SYGVQD, per germline (reference sequence). CDR3 size: 15 residues. The V and J ends lost 4 bases and 3 bases respectively, with 13 bases between them. The CDR3 reads CASSVPGLRYNEQFF. The CDR3 DNA is TGCGCCAGCAGTGTACCGGGACTTCGCTACAATGAGCAGTTCTTC.

J is TRBJ2-1 and V is TRBV6-5; 7 bases agree with TRBD2. V was clipped by 3 bases and J by 8 bases; unmatched bases: 10. The CDR3 totals 15 residues. Germline loops: CDR1 MNHEY, CDR2 SVGAGI. CDR3 sequence (DNA): TGTGCCAGCAGTTATGGCGGGAGCCTCGGCTATGAGCAGTTCTTC. It is translated as CASSYGGSLGYEQFF.